This T cell receptor (beta chain) was recorded in a study of T cells in Graves' hyperthyroidism and ophthalmopathy. From RNA transcripts, TCR beta CDR3 regions were amplified. HTBI primers drove first-round RT-PCR of the TCR CDR3. From the multiplex PCR reads, TCRdb called clonotypes with MiXCR, one entry per CDR3 protein. The sample includes 300,000 to 400,000 distinct CDR3 sequences, over 20% of them seen just once. The source of this sequence is a woman aged 45 to 65 with Graves' hyperthyroidism. Sequencing was carried out using blood.

CDR3 nucleotide sequence: TGCGCCAGCAGCAAGACAGATTCCTACTCTGGAAACACCATATATTTT. Encoded protein: CASSKTDSYSGNTIYF. The rearrangement links TRBV5-1 to TRBJ1-3; weak D call: TRBD1 (5 bases). The CDR3 has 16 residues. Trimming removed 4 bases from V and 0 bases from J, with 14 bases in between. CDR1 is SGHRS and CDR2 is YFSETQ in the germline V gene.